These 30 T cell receptor beta chains came from one sample sequenced in a study of T cell responses to AZD1222 COVID-19 vaccine. TCRdb keeps only in-frame clones here, not all; method: immunoSEQ multiplex PCR. The table has approximately 140,000 clones, 80% to 95% seen once. The sequenced sample was peripheral blood, obtained 28 days after the second AZD1222 dose. These receptors were taken from an adult who received the AZD1222 COVID-19 vaccine.

This rearrangement joins TRBV20-1 to TRBJ2-3; no reliable D call. The germline CDR1 and CDR2 sequences are DFQATT and SNEGSKA (reference sequence). Between the trimmed V and J ends, which lost 3 bases and 3 bases, there was a span of 4 bases. This CDR3 is built from 11 residues. The CDR3 spells CSASTTDTQYF. The CDR3 DNA follows: TGCAGTGCTAGTACTACAGATACGCAGTATTTT.

The rearrangement uses TRBV21-1 and TRBJ2-7. TRBV21-1 is termed a pseudogene. CDR3 length: 9 residues. The CDR3 sequence is CASSHEQYF. In nucleotides, the CDR3 is TGTGCCAGCTCCCACGAGCAGTACTTC.

This clone is a singleton in its sample. This chain connects TRBV7-9 to TRBJ2-7, with D possibly called TRBD1 or TRBD2 (5 bases each). Per germline, CDR1 SEHNR and CDR2 FQNEAQ (reference sequence). There are 14 residues in the CDR3. Trimming pared 5 bases from V and 4 bases from J, leaving 15 bases between. The CDR3 sequence is CASSRPGTEYEQYF. CDR3 bases: TGTGCCAGCAGCAGACCCGGGACGGAATACGAGCAGTACTTC.

The genes are TRBV20-1 and TRBJ1-2, with unresolved D. The V and J ends lost 3 bases and 10 bases respectively, with 9 bases between them. This CDR3 contains 10 residues. CDR1 and CDR2 from the germline V gene are DFQATT and SNEGSKA (reference sequence). The CDR3 bases are TGCAGTGCTAGCCCTCCGGCCTACACCTTC. It specifies CSASPPAYTF.

The chain recombines TRBV5-1 with TRBJ2-7; 11 bases are shared with TRBD2. Germline-derived CDR1 and CDR2 are SGHRS and YFSETQ. J gave up 5 bases and V 0 bases, and 7 bases lay outside the gene matches. This CDR3 region has 16 residues. The chain's CDR3 is CASSLALGTSGHEQYF. The CDR3 coding sequence is TGCGCCAGCAGCTTGGCGCTTGGGACTAGCGGCCACGAGCAGTACTTC.

This chain uses TRBV10-2 with TRBJ2-5; 13 bases are a match to TRBD2. The CDR3 has 17 amino acids. Trimming took 2 bases from V and 5 from J; bases not matched to a gene: 8. Germline V gives CDR1 WSHSY, CDR2 SAAADI. CDR3 sequence (DNA): TGCGCCAGCAGTGAGCAACGCACGGGACTAGCGGGGGAGACCCAGTACTTC. It yields the protein CASSEQRTGLAGETQYF.

The rearrangement links TRBV29-1 to TRBJ2-7, with D unclear. Looked up from germline, CDR1 is SQVTM and CDR2 is ANQGSEA. The CDR3 runs 13 residues. V lost 4 bases and J lost 3, with 13 bases in between. CDR3 coding DNA: TGCAGCGTTGGAGGTACTATCGTCTACGAGCAGTACTTC. Translated: CSVGGTIVYEQYF.

The rearrangement links TRBV6-1 to TRBJ2-3, with 11 bases fitting TRBD2. This CDR3 is 16 amino acids long. CDR1 is MNHNS, CDR2 SASEGT, per germline. Unmatched junction bases numbered 5, after V lost 2 bases and J lost 4 bases. For the CDR3, the DNA is TGTGCCAGCAGTGAAAGGGCTAGCGGGAGGTCAGATACGCAGTATTTT. Residues: CASSERASGRSDTQYF.

V and J are TRBV5-1 and TRBJ1-1, with a possible D match to TRBD1 (6 bases). The germline V gene encodes CDR1 SGHRS and CDR2 YFSETQ. V lost 4 bases and J 4 bases, leaving 14 bases between the germline ends. The CDR3 is 14 amino acids. The CDR3 bases are TGCGCCAGCAGCAACTCAGGGGTCCCCACTGAAGCTTTCTTT. Translating gives CASSNSGVPTEAFF.

The rearrangement joins TRBV10-3 to TRBJ2-5; 12 bases agree with TRBD2. Per the germline V gene, CDR1 is ENHRY and CDR2 is SYGVKD. The CDR3 spans 16 residues. V shed 0 bases and J 5 bases; nucleotides not matched to a gene: 4. CDR3 protein: CAISESGLAGPETQYF. In DNA form, the CDR3 reads TGTGCCATCAGTGAGTCAGGACTAGCGGGGCCGGAGACCCAGTACTTC.

This rearrangement joins TRBV19 to TRBJ1-5, with a weak D call TRBD1 (5 bases). Between the trimmed V and J ends, which lost 7 bases and 5 bases, there was a span of 18 bases. CDR3 size: 15 residues. Germline CDR1 and CDR2: LNHDA and SQIVND (reference sequence). The CDR3 nucleotides are TGTGCCAGTACCCCCGGGGGGGAGACTTATCAGCCCCAGCATTTT. Protein sequence: CASTPGGETYQPQHF.

The chain employs TRBV10-3 and TRBJ2-1; 8 positions agree with TRBD2. The V gene end was trimmed by 3 bases and the J gene end by 8 bases; junction bases not matched to a gene: 9. The length of the CDR3 is 15 residues. CDR1 and CDR2 (germline): ENHRY, SYGVKD. The CDR3 sequence is CAISEGREVIDEQFF. DNA for the CDR3: TGTGCCATCAGTGAAGGGCGGGAGGTTATCGATGAGCAGTTCTTC.

The chain has TRBV3-1 (or the pseudogene TRBV3-2) and TRBJ2-1; D is uncertain. Looked up from germline, CDR1 is LGHDT and CDR2 is YNNKEL (reference sequence). The CDR3 runs 14 residues. V was pared by 4 bases and J by 9 bases, with 16 bases between. CDR3: CASSPRKGTGEQFF. Written as DNA, the CDR3 is TGTGCCAGCAGCCCCCGAAAGGGAACGGGTGAGCAGTTCTTC.

The chain combines TRBV30 with TRBJ1-1, with a weak D call TRBD1 (6 bases). The CDR3 has 13 residues. Trimming cost V 5 bases and J 3 bases, with 13 bases left between them. The germline CDR1 and CDR2 sequences are GTSNPN and SVGIG (reference sequence). CDR3 bases: TGTGCCTGGGGGGGCGGGGCGGACACTGAAGCTTTCTTT. It encodes CAWGGGADTEAFF.

The rearrangement joins TRBV28 to TRBJ2-7; D ambiguous. This CDR3 is built from 11 residues. The germline gives CDR1 MDHEN, CDR2 SYDVKM. V gave up 5 bases and J gave up 2 bases, with 4 bases separating them. In nucleotides, the CDR3 is TGTGCCAGCAGTGGGGCCTACGAGCAGTACTTC. Translation gives CASSGAYEQYF.

This clone appeared a single time. The chain joins TRBV27 to TRBJ2-3; the D gene could be TRBD1 or TRBD2 (6 bases each). Germline V gene sequence: CDR1 MNHEY, CDR2 SMNVEV (reference sequence). V gave up 2 bases and J gave up 2 bases, with 8 bases separating them. The CDR3 is 14 residues long. The CDR3 DNA is TGTGCCAGCAGTTTAGCGGGACACACAGATACGCAGTATTTT. Protein: CASSLAGHTDTQYF.

The CDR3 loop reads CASSWNRESNSPLHF. The CDR3 nucleotides read TGTGCCAGCAGCTGGAACAGGGAGAGTAATTCACCCCTCCACTTT. The chain is built from TRBV7-8 and TRBJ1-6; D possibly corresponds to TRBD1 (6 bases). Deletions cut 4 bases from V and 6 bases from J, with 13 bases between. This CDR3 has 15 residues. Germline CDR1 reads SGHVS; CDR2 reads FQNEAQ.

V is TRBV19 and J is TRBJ2-7; D gene uncertain. Between the trimmed V and J ends, which lost 4 bases and 4 bases, there was a span of 8 bases. The CDR3 length is 12 residues. Germline V CDR1 and CDR2: LNHDA, SQIVND (reference sequence). The CDR3 is CASSKGGYEQYF. The DNA for the CDR3 is TGTGCCAGTAGTAAGGGCGGATACGAGCAGTACTTC.

The chain carries TRBV6-2 or TRBV6-3 and TRBJ1-1; 7 positions agree with TRBD1. There are 19 residues in the CDR3. V shed 5 bases, J shed 0 bases, and the junction held 18 bases outside the gene matches. The germline gives CDR1 MNHEY, CDR2 SVGEGT. Here the CDR3 reads CASSAVLAYRGTMNTEAFF. CDR3 in DNA: TGTGCCAGCAGTGCAGTTTTGGCTTACAGGGGCACCATGAACACTGAAGCTTTCTTT.

The chain links TRBV7-2 to TRBJ2-7; 10 bases are a match to TRBD2. This CDR3 is built from 14 residues. Germline V lookup: CDR1 SGHTA, CDR2 FQGNSA. J was trimmed by 3 bases and V by 2 bases; bases with no gene match: 1. CDR3 DNA sequence: TGTGCCAGCAGCTTAACTAGCGGGAACTACGAGCAGTACTTC. This gives the protein CASSLTSGNYEQYF.

The rearrangement links TRBV19 to TRBJ1-2; 10 bases are shared with TRBD1. The CDR3 runs to 17 residues. Per germline, CDR1 LNHDA and CDR2 SQIVND (reference sequence). Trimming at V came to 6 bases and at J to 5 bases, leaving 15 bases not matched to a gene. The CDR3 sequence: CASSTLVGQGGGYGYTF. CDR3 coding DNA: TGTGCCAGTAGCACCCTCGTCGGACAGGGGGGCGGATATGGCTACACCTTC.

In the case of this clone: Different DNA sequences within this sample yield the same CDR3. The J gene is TRBJ2-5, the V gene TRBV2, with D hard to call. Per germline, CDR1 SNHLY and CDR2 FYNNEI. V lost 2 bases, J lost 4 bases, and 5 bases lay in between. The CDR3 spans 12 residues. The CDR3 loop reads CASSESPETQYF. In DNA, the CDR3 is TGTGCCAGCAGTGAATCCCCAGAGACCCAGTACTTC.

V usage is TRBV19 and J usage is TRBJ1-5, with D maybe TRBD1 (6 bases). Trimming stripped 7 bases from V and 6 bases from J, with 13 bases between. The CDR3 has 13 amino acids. The germline V gene has CDR1 LNHDA and CDR2 SQIVND (reference sequence). The CDR3 DNA follows: TGTGCCAGTAATCTGGGGGCCGGTCAGCCCCAGCATTTT. It specifies CASNLGAGQPQHF.

The genes are TRBV28 and TRBJ2-1; 13 bases line up with TRBD2. Germline CDR1 is MDHEN and CDR2 is SYDVKM. The CDR3 totals 17 residues. The V gene end was trimmed by 3 bases and the J gene end by 9 bases; junction bases not matched to a gene: 11. The CDR3 sequence is CASSFRIGLAGDSEQFF. The CDR3 DNA follows: TGTGCCAGCAGTTTTCGCATCGGACTAGCGGGAGATAGTGAGCAGTTCTTC. Full variable domain (rest looked up from reference TRBV28 and TRBJ2-1): DVKVTQSSRYLVKRTGEKVFLECVQDMDHENMFWYRQDPGLGLRLIYFSYDVKMKEKGDIPEGYSVSREKKERFSLILESASTNQTSMYLCASSFRIGLAGDSEQFFGPGTRLTVL.

The rearrangement joins TRBV2 to TRBJ2-2, with unresolved D. Trimming took 6 bases from V and 1 from J, leaving 6 bases between them. The CDR3 contains 13 residues. Per germline, CDR1 SNHLY and CDR2 FYNNEI. CDR3 DNA sequence: TGTGCCAGCAGAGGCAAGAACACCGGGGAGCTGTTTTTT. Protein product: CASRGKNTGELFF. Using reference TRBV2 and TRBJ2-2 for the parts outside the CDR3, the full variable domain is EPEVTQTPSHQVTQMGQEVILRCVPISNHLYFYWYRQILGQKVEFLVSFYNNEISEKSEIFDDQFSVERPDGSNFTLKIRSTKLEDSAMYFCASRGKNTGELFFGEGSRLTVL.

The chain combines TRBV7-3 with TRBJ1-1; no clear D. This CDR3 has 15 amino acids. V was shortened by 5 bases and J by 4 bases, with 17 bases between the two germline ends. The germline CDR1 and CDR2 sequences are SGHTA and FQGTGA. The CDR3 sequence is CASSTGMARLTEAFF. The CDR3 bases are TGTGCCAGCAGCACCGGAATGGCTAGACTCACTGAAGCTTTCTTT.

This chain links TRBV6-5 with TRBJ1-3, with 8 positions matching TRBD1. CDR3 size: 14 residues. The J segment lost 4 bases and the V segment lost 6 bases, leaving 5 bases of the junction unmatched. Germline assignment: CDR1 MNHEY and CDR2 SVGAGI. The CDR3, as DNA: TGTGCCAGCAGCAGGACAGGGTCGGGAAACACCATATATTTT. This gives the protein CASSRTGSGNTIYF.

The chain carries TRBV9 and TRBJ2-7; tentatively, D is TRBD1 or TRBD2 (6 bases each). The CDR3 is made up of 13 amino acids. The germline CDR1 and CDR2 sequences are SGDLS and YYNGEE. V was clipped by 4 bases and J by 6 bases, with 14 bases between them. For the CDR3, the DNA is TGTGCCAGCAGCCCATCACAGGGAGGCGAGCAGTACTTC. It specifies CASSPSQGGEQYF.

This clone occurred once. The rearrangement joins TRBV7-2 to TRBJ2-3; 14 bases are a match to TRBD2. The CDR3 spans 15 residues. J was trimmed by 6 bases and V by 5 bases; bases with no gene match: 4. Germline V gene lookup returns CDR1 SGHTA and CDR2 FQGNSA. CDR3 sequence (DNA): TGTGCCAGCAGCCCCGGGACTAGCGGGAGTGATACGCAGTATTTT. It codes for CASSPGTSGSDTQYF.

This clone was seen a handful of times. J is TRBJ1-4 and V is TRBV2, with D unresolved. CDR1 is SNHLY, CDR2 FYNNEI, per germline. CDR3 length equals 14 residues. Trimming took off 3 bases at V and 7 bases at J, with 12 bases between the two ends. The CDR3 DNA is TGTGCCAGCAGTGAGGGCACATGGGGTGAAAAACTGTTTTTT. This codes for CASSEGTWGEKLFF.